Below are 10 T cell receptor beta chains sequenced from a single sample in a study of blood T cell repertoires in COVID-19. TCRdb keeps only in-frame clones here, not all; method: immunoSEQ multiplex PCR. The table records about 270,000 clones, 80% to 90% of them present only once. The specimen sequenced was peripheral blood. The receptors stem from a woman younger than 45 with COVID-19, enrolled during active disease.

V gene TRBV4-2 combines with J gene TRBJ2-1, with D possibly TRBD2 on 6 matching bases. The germline V gene encodes CDR1 LGHNA and CDR2 YNFKEQ. The CDR3 runs 16 residues. V was trimmed by 4 bases and J by 8 bases, leaving 21 bases between them. CDR3 nucleotides: TGTGCCAGCAGCCGCGGGGACGCGAGTTTGACCGATGAGCAGTTCTTC. Its translation: CASSRGDASLTDEQFF.

V and J are TRBV27 and TRBJ2-1; perhaps TRBD2 as D (7 bases). This CDR3 comprises 17 residues. The V end was cut by 3 bases, the J end by 5 bases, with 20 bases between. From germline, CDR1 is MNHEY and CDR2 SMNVEV (reference sequence). CDR3 sequence: CASSFPRGAGRDNEQFF. In DNA, the CDR3 is TGTGCCAGCAGTTTTCCCCGGGGGGCGGGCAGGGACAATGAGCAGTTCTTC.

This clone appeared once. This chain connects TRBV29-1 to TRBJ2-3, with D possibly matching TRBD2 (5 bases). Trimming cost V 4 bases and J 4 bases, with 15 bases left between them. The CDR3 spans 14 residues. Germline V gene sequence: CDR1 SQVTM, CDR2 ANQGSEA. The CDR3 coding sequence is TGCAGCGTTGGAGGGAGACTTACCCCAGATACGCAGTATTTT. Translated: CSVGGRLTPDTQYF.

The V call is TRBV6-1, the J call TRBJ1-2, with 11 nucleotides matching TRBD1. Losses at the gene ends were 3 bases for V and 4 bases for J; bases not matched to a gene: 4. The length of the CDR3 is 15 residues. CDR1 is MNHNS, CDR2 SASEGT, per germline. The CDR3 protein is CASSEGTGGPYGYTF. In DNA, the CDR3 is TGTGCCAGCAGTGAGGGGACAGGGGGGCCCTATGGCTACACCTTC.

A single count supports this clone. The rearrangement joins TRBV7-2 to TRBJ1-2; 9 positions agree with TRBD1. The J segment lost 6 bases and the V segment lost 5 bases, leaving 10 bases of the junction unmatched. The germline gives CDR1 SGHTA, CDR2 FQGNSA. This CDR3 is 15 amino acids long. The CDR3: CASSNSRDRADGYTF. The CDR3, as DNA: TGTGCCAGCAGCAACTCCCGGGACAGGGCTGATGGCTACACCTTC.

The genes are TRBV28 and TRBJ2-5, with D possibly TRBD1 on 5 matching bases. Trimming cost V 3 bases and J 10 bases, with 18 bases left between them. The CDR3 is 14 amino acids. Germline values: CDR1 MDHEN, CDR2 SYDVKM. In nucleotides, the CDR3 is TGTGCCAGCAGTTTTGTCTGGGCCCCAGGGAACCAGTACTTC. Protein: CASSFVWAPGNQYF.

This clone was recorded once. The V call is TRBV2, the J call TRBJ2-7; D possibly corresponds to TRBD1 (5 bases). This CDR3 is built from 15 residues. With 2 bases removed from V and 6 bases from J, the gap between germline ends came to 17 bases. Per the germline V gene, CDR1 is SNHLY and CDR2 is FYNNEI. CDR3 sequence: CASSEMLREGVEQYF. CDR3 bases: TGTGCCAGCAGTGAAATGCTCAGGGAAGGGGTCGAGCAGTACTTC.

The chain couples TRBV19 to TRBJ2-5; D possibly corresponds to TRBD1 (5 bases). Germline CDR1 reads LNHDA; CDR2 reads SQIVND (reference sequence). V was cut by 5 bases and J by 4 bases, with 11 bases left in between. CDR3 size: 13 residues. CDR3 in amino acids: CASSQQGSETQYF. CDR3 bases: TGTGCCAGTAGTCAGCAGGGATCAGAGACCCAGTACTTC.

The table lists this clone with a few counts. V is TRBV10-3 and J is TRBJ2-7; 11 bases align to TRBD1. The CDR3 spans 17 residues. J was trimmed by 4 bases and V by 6 bases; bases with no gene match: 14. Germline CDR1 reads ENHRY; CDR2 reads SYGVKD. The CDR3 DNA reads as TGTGCCATCAGCGACGGGACAGGGGGGTTCGGACGGTACGAGCAGTACTTC. This encodes CAISDGTGGFGRYEQYF.

V and J are TRBV19 and TRBJ1-5; D is perhaps TRBD1 (5 bases). CDR3 length equals 16 residues. The V end lost 7 bases, the J end lost 1 base, and 17 bases lay between the germline ends. CDR1 is LNHDA and CDR2 is SQIVND in the germline V gene (reference sequence). The CDR3 nucleotides read TGTGCCAGTACCTTAGGGTCAGGGATCAGCAATCAGCCCCAGCATTTT. Translating it yields CASTLGSGISNQPQHF.